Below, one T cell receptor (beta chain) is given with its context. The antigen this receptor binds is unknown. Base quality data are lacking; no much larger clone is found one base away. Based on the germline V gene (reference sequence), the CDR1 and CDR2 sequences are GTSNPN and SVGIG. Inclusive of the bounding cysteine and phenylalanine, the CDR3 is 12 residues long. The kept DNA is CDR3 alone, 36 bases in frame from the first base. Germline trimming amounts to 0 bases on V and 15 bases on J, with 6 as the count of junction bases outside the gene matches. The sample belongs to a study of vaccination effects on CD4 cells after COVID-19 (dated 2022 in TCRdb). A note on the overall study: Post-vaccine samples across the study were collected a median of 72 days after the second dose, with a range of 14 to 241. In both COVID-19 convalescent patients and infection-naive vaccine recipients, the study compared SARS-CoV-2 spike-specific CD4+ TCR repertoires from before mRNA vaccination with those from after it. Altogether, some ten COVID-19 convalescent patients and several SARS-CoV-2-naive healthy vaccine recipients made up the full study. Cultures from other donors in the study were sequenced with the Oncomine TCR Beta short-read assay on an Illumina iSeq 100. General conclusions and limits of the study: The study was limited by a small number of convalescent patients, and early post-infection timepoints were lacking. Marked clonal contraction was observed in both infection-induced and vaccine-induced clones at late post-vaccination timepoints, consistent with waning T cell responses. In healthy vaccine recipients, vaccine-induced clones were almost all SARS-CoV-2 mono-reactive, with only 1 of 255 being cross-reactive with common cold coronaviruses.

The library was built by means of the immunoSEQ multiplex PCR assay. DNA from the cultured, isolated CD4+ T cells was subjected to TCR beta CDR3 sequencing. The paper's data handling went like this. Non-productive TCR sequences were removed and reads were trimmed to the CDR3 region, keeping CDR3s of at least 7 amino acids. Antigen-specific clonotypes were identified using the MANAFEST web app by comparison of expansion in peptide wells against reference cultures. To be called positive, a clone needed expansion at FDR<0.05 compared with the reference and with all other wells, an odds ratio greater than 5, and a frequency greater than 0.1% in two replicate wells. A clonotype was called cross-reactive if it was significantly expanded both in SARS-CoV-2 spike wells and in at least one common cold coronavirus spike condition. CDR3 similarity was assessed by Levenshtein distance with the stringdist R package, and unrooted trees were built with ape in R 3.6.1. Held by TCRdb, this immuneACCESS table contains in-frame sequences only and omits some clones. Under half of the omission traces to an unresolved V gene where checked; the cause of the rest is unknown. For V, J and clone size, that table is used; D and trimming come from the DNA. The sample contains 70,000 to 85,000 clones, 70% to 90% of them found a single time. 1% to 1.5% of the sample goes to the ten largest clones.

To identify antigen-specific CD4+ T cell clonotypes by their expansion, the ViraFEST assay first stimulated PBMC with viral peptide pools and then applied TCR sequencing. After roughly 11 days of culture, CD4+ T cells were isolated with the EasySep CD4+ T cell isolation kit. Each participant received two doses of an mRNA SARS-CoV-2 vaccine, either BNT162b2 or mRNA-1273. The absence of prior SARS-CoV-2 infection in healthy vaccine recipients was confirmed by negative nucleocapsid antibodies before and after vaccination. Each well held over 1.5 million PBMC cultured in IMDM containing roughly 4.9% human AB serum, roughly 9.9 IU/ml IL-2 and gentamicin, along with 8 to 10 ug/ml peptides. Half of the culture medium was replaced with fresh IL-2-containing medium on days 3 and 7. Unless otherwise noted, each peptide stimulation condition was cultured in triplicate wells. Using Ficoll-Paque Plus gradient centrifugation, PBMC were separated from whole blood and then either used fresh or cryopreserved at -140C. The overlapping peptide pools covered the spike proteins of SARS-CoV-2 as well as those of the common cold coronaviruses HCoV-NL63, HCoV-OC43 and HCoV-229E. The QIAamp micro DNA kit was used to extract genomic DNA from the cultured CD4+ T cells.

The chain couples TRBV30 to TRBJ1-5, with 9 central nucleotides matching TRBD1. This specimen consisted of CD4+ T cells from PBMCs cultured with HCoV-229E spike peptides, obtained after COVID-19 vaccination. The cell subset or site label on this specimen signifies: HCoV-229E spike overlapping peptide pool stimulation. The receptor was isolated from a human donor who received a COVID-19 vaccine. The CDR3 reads CAWSVPGTGRHF. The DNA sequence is TGTGCCTGGAGTGTACCCGGGACAGGGAGGCATTTT.